Following are 31 T cell receptor beta chains from one sample sequenced in a study of CD8+CD57+ T cells in acquired aplastic anemia. Previously, flow cytometry had revealed CD8+CD57+ cell expansion in the patients chosen for sequencing. Profiles of TCR beta VDJ and CDR3 were generated from a genomic DNA template. Via MiXCR, TCRdb re-called the reads, giving one row per CDR3 protein. The sample gives hundreds of thousands of distinct CDR3 sequences, approximately 32% of which show up once; approximately 0.82% is in the top ten. The sequencing input was sorted CD4+, CD8+, or CD8+CD57+ T cells (not recorded which) from PBMCs. These receptors were collected from a human donor with aplastic anemia.

As for this clonotype: Possible read error: a much larger clone is one base away. The rearrangement uses TRBV7-2 and TRBJ1-2; D is unresolved. The germline V gene encodes CDR1 SGHTA and CDR2 FQGNSA. This CDR3 region has 14 residues. V gave up 1 base and J gave up 4 bases, with 10 bases separating them. The CDR3 is CASSLGQRGYGYTF. CDR3 sequence (DNA): TGTGCCAGCAGCTTAGGCCAGAGAGGCTATGGCTACACCTTC.

The chain combines TRBV19 with TRBJ2-1, with D hard to call. The CDR3 is 9 residues long. Germline values: CDR1 LNHDA, CDR2 SQIVND (reference sequence). V was pared by 3 bases and J by 12 bases, with 3 bases between. In nucleotides, the CDR3 is TGTGCCAGTAGTATGAGGCAGTTCTTC. Translation: CASSMRQFF.

This clonotype appeared a few times. The V call is TRBV6-5, the J call TRBJ1-2; D is perhaps TRBD1 (5 bases). In germline, CDR1 is MNHEY, CDR2 SVGAGI. Trimming stripped 4 bases from V and 8 bases from J, with 11 bases between. This CDR3 spans 12 amino acids. CDR3 nucleotides: TGTGCCAGCAGTTCATCAGGGACCGGCTACACCTTC. Translation: CASSSSGTGYTF.

The chain uses TRBV10-3 and TRBJ1-1; 12 positions match TRBD1. The CDR3 loop spans 14 amino acids. Germline CDR1 reads ENHRY; CDR2 reads SYGVKD. Trimming at V came to 4 bases and at J to 8 bases, leaving 5 bases not matched to a gene. The CDR3 coding sequence is TGTGCCATCAGTGCCGGGACAGGGGGCGAGGAAGCTTTCTTT. It translates to CAISAGTGGEEAFF.

This clonotype was recorded a few times. The chain has TRBV25-1 and TRBJ2-7; possibly TRBD2 for D (6 bases). V was cut by 5 bases and J by 3 bases, with 11 bases left in between. The CDR3 totals 13 residues. The germline CDR1 and CDR2 sequences are MGHDK and SYGVNS. Written as DNA, the CDR3 is TGTGCCAGCAGTCTCTGGAGGGGCTACGAGCAGTACTTC. It yields the protein CASSLWRGYEQYF.

Many counts were recorded for this clonotype. The rearrangement joins TRBV29-1 to TRBJ1-2; the D gene is possibly TRBD1 (5 bases). Germline loops: CDR1 SQVTM, CDR2 ANQGSEA. The CDR3 is made up of 13 amino acids. V was shortened by 7 bases and J by 0 bases, with 12 bases between the two germline ends. The CDR3 DNA reads TGCAGCGGGACCCAGGGTACTAACTATGGCTACACCTTC. Translation gives CSGTQGTNYGYTF.

This clonotype has a count of ten or more. The chain combines TRBV2 with TRBJ1-2; perhaps TRBD1 as D (6 bases). Trimming stripped 3 bases from V and 7 bases from J, with 12 bases between. The germline V gene encodes CDR1 SNHLY and CDR2 FYNNEI. The CDR3 totals 13 residues. CDR3 bases: TGTGCCAGCAGTGAGCAGGGGCGGTCTGGCTACACCTTC. This codes for CASSEQGRSGYTF.

This clonotype was recorded only once. This chain uses TRBV7-2 with TRBJ1-1; D not resolved. The germline gives CDR1 SGHTA, CDR2 FQGNSA. The V end lost 4 bases, the J end lost 8 bases, and 11 bases lay between the germline ends. The CDR3 has 12 residues. The chain's CDR3 is CASSSHGSEAFF. Written as DNA, the CDR3 is TGTGCCAGCAGCTCTCATGGGTCCGAAGCTTTCTTT. Filled out from reference TRBV7-2 and TRBJ1-1, the complete variable domain reads GAGVSQSPSNKVTEKGKDVELRCDPISGHTALYWYRQSLGQGLEFLIYFQGNSAPDKSGLPSDRFSAERTGGSVSTLTIQRTQQEDSAVYLCASSSHGSEAFFGQGTRLTVV.

This clonotype was counted many times. This CDR3 reads CASSLGRQTADYGYTF. Written as DNA, the CDR3 is TGTGCCAGCAGCTTAGGGAGGCAGACAGCAGACTATGGCTACACCTTC. The chain combines TRBV7-8 with TRBJ1-2, with D possibly being TRBD1 (5 bases). Trimming removed 1 base from V and 3 bases from J, with 15 bases in between. CDR1 SGHVS and CDR2 FQNEAQ come from the germline V gene. The length of the CDR3 is 16 residues.

The V and J genes are TRBV7-2 and TRBJ2-1, with a tentative D call TRBD2 (6 bases). CDR1 is SGHTA and CDR2 is FQGNSA in the germline V gene. V shed 5 bases and J shed 2 bases, with 13 bases lying between them. The CDR3 totals 15 residues. The CDR3 bases are TGTGCCAGCAGCAAACTAGGAGGGGCCTACAATGAGCAGTTCTTC. The encoded protein is CASSKLGGAYNEQFF.

In its sample, this clonotype was seen a few times. V and J are TRBV7-2 and TRBJ1-3; 9 bases map to TRBD1. Losses at the gene ends were 5 bases for V and 4 bases for J; bases not matched to a gene: 6. The CDR3 loop spans 15 amino acids. Germline-derived CDR1 and CDR2 are SGHTA and FQGNSA. The chain's CDR3 is CASSPGTGTGNTIYF. Here the CDR3 DNA reads TGTGCCAGCAGCCCGGGGACAGGGACGGGAAACACCATATATTTT.

On this clonotype itself: One junction end disagrees with the germline gene, perhaps due to a read error. This rearrangement joins TRBV4-2 to TRBJ1-1, with a weak D call TRBD1 (5 bases). The CDR3 length is 14 residues. Germline CDR1 reads LGHNA; CDR2 reads YNFKEQ. The CDR3: CASSRGFVETGAFF. CDR3 in DNA: TGTGCCAGCAGCCGGGGCTTTGTCGAGACTGGAGCTTTCTTT.

This clonotype appeared a few times. This chain links TRBV5-1 with TRBJ1-6; TRBD1 matches at 7 bases. This CDR3 has 15 residues. Unmatched junction bases numbered 7, after V lost 0 bases and J lost 10 bases. CDR1 and CDR2 from the germline V gene are SGHRS and YFSETQ. CDR3 amino acids: CASSLDAQGGSPLHF. The CDR3 nucleotides are TGCGCCAGCAGCTTGGACGCCCAGGGGGGCTCACCCCTCCACTTT.

The CDR3 here is CASSSTSGEGETQYF. The CDR3 coding sequence is TGTGCCAGCAGCTCGACTAGCGGGGAGGGAGAGACCCAGTACTTC. The V and J genes are TRBV7-3 and TRBJ2-5; 11 bases line up with TRBD2. With 4 bases clipped from V and 4 bases from J, the junction kept 5 bases outside the gene matches. The CDR3 is 15 amino acids. Germline lookup yields CDR1 SGHTA and CDR2 FQGTGA.

This clonotype was seen ten or more times. The rearrangement uses TRBV7-8 and TRBJ2-1, with D perhaps TRBD2 (5 bases). The V gene lost 1 base and the J gene lost 7 bases, with 11 bases spanning the gap. Germline V gives CDR1 SGHVS, CDR2 FQNEAQ. This CDR3 spans 14 amino acids. CDR3 coding DNA: TGTGCCAGCAGCTTAGTTAGGCTAGCAAATGAGCAGTTCTTC. Its translation: CASSLVRLANEQFF.

In this sample, this clonotype turned up many times. The chain is built from TRBV6-5 and TRBJ1-5; no clear D gene. The germline CDR1 and CDR2 sequences are MNHEY and SVGAGI. The V gene lost 0 bases and the J gene lost 5 bases, with 5 bases spanning the gap. This CDR3 spans 13 amino acids. The CDR3 is CASSYSEDQPQHF. DNA of the CDR3: TGTGCCAGCAGTTACTCGGAGGATCAGCCCCAGCATTTT.

This clonotype was found many times. CDR3 sequence (DNA): TGTGCCATCGGTTTTGGGGGGGATGGCTACACCTTC. It yields the protein CAIGFGGDGYTF. This chain joins TRBV10-3 and TRBJ1-2; D possibly corresponds to TRBD1 (5 bases). This CDR3 comprises 12 residues. Per the germline V gene, CDR1 is ENHRY and CDR2 is SYGVKD. V lost 8 bases and J lost 6, with 13 bases in between.

This clonotype was detected many times. V is TRBV7-9 and J is TRBJ1-6; unclear D gene. Looked up from germline, CDR1 is SEHNR and CDR2 is FQNEAQ (reference sequence). Trimming took off 5 bases at V and 7 bases at J, with 9 bases between the two ends. The CDR3 consists of 13 residues. CDR3 DNA: TGTGCCAGCAGCGCGTCGCTGAATTCACCCCTCCACTTT. It specifies CASSASLNSPLHF.

The chain joins TRBV7-9 to TRBJ1-1; 7 bases align to TRBD1. Germline V lookup: CDR1 SEHNR, CDR2 FQNEAQ (reference sequence). V gave up 1 base and J gave up 4 bases; unmatched junction bases: 6. The CDR3 is 15 amino acids. CDR3 amino acids: CASSLEGQGGTEAFF. CDR3 in DNA: TGTGCCAGCAGCTTAGAGGGCCAGGGGGGCACTGAAGCTTTCTTT.

The rearrangement uses TRBV25-1 and TRBJ2-5, with 9 nucleotides matching TRBD1. The CDR3 sequence is 13 residues long. Unmatched junction bases numbered 8, after V lost 10 bases and J lost 5 bases. CDR1 is MGHDK, CDR2 SYGVNS, per germline. The CDR3 sequence: CATSGTGPETQYF. CDR3 nucleotide sequence: TGTGCCACCAGCGGGACAGGGCCTGAGACCCAGTACTTC.

This clonotype was seen many times. The chain is built from TRBV6-5 and TRBJ1-2, with D unclear. The V and J ends lost 1 base and 7 bases respectively, with 10 bases between them. The V gene's germline CDR1 is MNHEY and CDR2 SVGAGI. The CDR3 sequence is 13 residues long. The CDR3 region has the DNA TGTGCCAGCAGTTACTTTGCCCTTGGTGGCTACACCTTC. Its translation is CASSYFALGGYTF.

This clonotype appeared many times. CDR3 in DNA: TGTGCCAGTAGTAACGATGGGAACACCGGGGAGCTGTTTTTT. Protein product: CASSNDGNTGELFF. V gene TRBV19 combines with J gene TRBJ2-2; D gene uncertain. Trimming cost V 4 bases and J 1 base, with 7 bases left between them. The length of the CDR3 is 14 residues. Germline-derived CDR1 and CDR2 are LNHDA and SQIVND (reference sequence).

This clonotype was counted only a few times. This chain joins TRBV25-1 and TRBJ1-5; weak D call: TRBD1 (5 bases). Trimming left V 9 bases short and J 7 bases short, with 13 bases between. CDR3 length: 12 amino acids. Germline V lookup: CDR1 MGHDK, CDR2 SYGVNS. The CDR3 loop is CASTQGGQPQHF. The CDR3, as DNA: TGTGCCAGTACCCAGGGCGGCCAGCCCCAGCATTTT. Drawing the rest from reference TRBV25-1 and TRBJ1-5, the complete variable domain is EADIYQTPRYLVIGTGKKITLECSQTMGHDKMYWYQQDPGMELHLIHYSYGVNSTEKGDLSSESTVSRIRTEHFPLTLESARPSHTSQYLCASTQGGQPQHFGDGTRLSIL.

This clonotype showed up just a few times. The chain employs TRBV12-5 and TRBJ1-5; D is unresolved. This CDR3 has 13 amino acids. CDR1 is LGHNT, CDR2 FRNRAP, per germline. V lost 1 base to trimming and J lost 5 bases, with 6 bases between them. The CDR3 reads CASGLGTDQPQHF. CDR3 DNA: TGTGCTAGTGGTTTGGGTACCGATCAGCCCCAGCATTTT.

This clonotype has at least ten counts. The J gene is TRBJ1-5, the V gene TRBV2; D perhaps matches TRBD1 (6 bases). The germline V gene encodes CDR1 SNHLY and CDR2 FYNNEI. The V and J ends lost 3 bases and 6 bases respectively, with 15 bases between them. CDR3 length: 15 amino acids. The CDR3 bases are TGTGCCAGCAGTGACGGTAACAGGGCAGGTCAGCCCCAGCATTTT. This sequence encodes CASSDGNRAGQPQHF.

On this clonotype itself: A much larger clone is a single base away; this may be a read error. The genes are TRBV19 and TRBJ1-3; D is unresolved. The germline V gene has CDR1 LNHDA and CDR2 SQIVND (reference sequence). This CDR3 is 13 amino acids long. CDR3 protein: CASSSLGGNTMYF. The CDR3 DNA follows: TGTGCCAGTAGTTCGCTGGGTGGAAACACCATGTATTTT. The full variable domain, its missing parts supplied by reference TRBV19 and TRBJ1-3, is DGGITQSPKYLFRKEGQNVTLSCEQNLNHDAMYWYRQDPGQGLRLIYYSQIVNDFQKGDIAEGYSVSREKKESFPLTVTSAQKNPTAFYLCASSSLGGNTMYFGEGSWLTVV.

This clonotype was observed a single time. This chain connects TRBV15 to TRBJ2-5; 16 bases fit TRBD2. V was clipped by 5 bases and J by 2 bases; unmatched bases: 8. From germline, CDR1 is LNHNV and CDR2 YYDKDF (reference sequence). This CDR3 comprises 18 residues. CDR3 protein: CATSLPGLAGGPQETQYF. CDR3 bases: TGTGCCACCAGCCTACCGGGACTAGCGGGAGGGCCGCAAGAGACCCAGTACTTC.

This clonotype showed up many times. The CDR3 DNA follows: TGCGCCAGCAGTGAGTCGAGGGCCAGGGGCACCTACTTC. Translated, it gives CASSESRARGTYF. The chain links TRBV10-1 to TRBJ2-7; possible D gene TRBD1, 6 bases. The CDR3 is 13 amino acids. Germline CDR1 WNHNN, CDR2 SYGVQD (reference sequence). V lost 0 bases and J lost 13, with 16 bases in between.

This clonotype was counted ten times or more. The rearrangement links TRBV9 to TRBJ1-5; 7 positions match TRBD1. The V and J ends lost 1 base and 8 bases, in that order; junction bases with no gene match: 9. This CDR3 has 15 amino acids. Germline-derived CDR1 and CDR2 are SGDLS and YYNGEE. The CDR3 nucleotides are TGTGCCAGCAGCGTAACAGGGACAGCTAAGGAGCCCCAGCATTTT. The encoded protein is CASSVTGTAKEPQHF.

With regard to this clonotype: A single base separates this from a much larger clone, so it may be a read error. The chain uses TRBV7-6 and TRBJ1-4; 7 nucleotides line up with TRBD1. The V gene's germline CDR1 is SGHVS and CDR2 FNYEAQ. This CDR3 contains 13 residues. The junction had 4 bases not matched to a gene; V was cut back by 4 bases and J by 8 bases. The DNA of the CDR3 is TGTGCCAGCAGCTATGGGACAGAAGAAAAACTGTTTTTT. Translating gives CASSYGTEEKLFF.

V and J are TRBV10-3 and TRBJ2-7; D may be TRBD1 (6 bases). V lost 5 bases and J 2 bases, leaving 13 bases between the germline ends. Germline values: CDR1 ENHRY, CDR2 SYGVKD. The CDR3 is 14 amino acids. The CDR3 protein is CAISYSGQTYEQYF. The CDR3 nucleotides read TGTGCCATCAGTTATTCTGGACAGACCTACGAGCAGTACTTC.